This T cell receptor beta chain is from a study of blood T cell repertoires in COVID-19. Overall study: T cells, B-cell-depleted T cells, or PBMCs supplied cDNA or gDNA.

This CDR3 region has 13 residues. Germline values: CDR1 SNHLY, CDR2 FYNNEI. The V and J ends lost 4 bases and 7 bases respectively, with 10 bases between them. In the source study's methods: Amplified reference gene primers provided the basis for estimating nucleated cell counts. Produced via immunoSEQ multiplex PCR; TCRdb's table is partial and in-frame only. From that table come the V and J calls and clone size; the DNA was used to work out D and trimming. The sample consists of tens of thousands of clones, around 81% of them appearing once. The sequencing input was peripheral blood. This chain joins TRBV2 and TRBJ1-4; D is unclear. The source of this sequence is a human donor in a cohort sampled during active COVID-19. DNA of the CDR3: TGTGCCAGCAGTGGACATAGTAGTGAAAAACTGTTTTTT. Amino acid sequence: CASSGHSSEKLFF. Full variable domain (missing parts from reference TRBV2 and TRBJ1-4): EPEVTQTPSHQVTQMGQEVILRCVPISNHLYFYWYRQILGQKVEFLVSFYNNEISEKSEIFDDQFSVERPDGSNFTLKIRSTKLEDSAMYFCASSGHSSEKLFFGSGTQLSVL.